This T cell receptor (beta chain) was recovered during a study of blood T cell repertoires in COVID-19. As for the study in general: Acute and convalescent COVID-19 specimens originated in the United States, Italy and Spain.

Original analysis: Reference gene primer amplification gave nucleated cell count estimates. Some clones are missing from TCRdb's copy, which holds only in-frame ones; the method was immunoSEQ multiplex PCR. The V and J calls and clone size are taken from that table; D and trimming were inferred from the DNA. Here the sample spans under 200,000 clones, around 82% being singletons. V was cut by 2 bases and J by 1 base, with 14 bases left in between. The CDR3 covers 16 residues. The germline V gene has CDR1 KGHSH and CDR2 LQKENI. Source material: peripheral blood. The V gene is TRBV18, the J gene TRBJ1-1; no definite D call. The TCR was taken from a man between 18 and 29 years old with active or convalescent COVID-19. This chain's CDR3 is CASSPMGGQENTEAFF. The DNA for the CDR3 is TGTGCCAGCTCACCAATGGGTGGGCAGGAGAACACTGAAGCTTTCTTT.